The 25 T cell receptor beta chains below were found in one sample sequenced in a study of blood T cell repertoires in COVID-19. Assay used: immunoSEQ multiplex PCR; TCRdb lists only in-frame clones, some missing. The sample shows almost 90,000 clones, around nine tenths of them seen only once. Specimen: peripheral blood. These receptors all come from a man at least 80 years old with acute or convalescent COVID-19.

This chain joins TRBV12-3 or TRBV12-4 and TRBJ1-2; perhaps TRBD1 as D (6 bases). V was cut by 7 bases and J by 8 bases, with 14 bases left in between. The CDR3 length is 12 residues. The CDR3 nucleotides are TGTGCCAGCACCCGGACAGTCTCGGGCTACACCTTC. This encodes CASTRTVSGYTF.

This clone was counted between two and nine times. The chain recombines TRBV6-5 with TRBJ1-3, with no clear D. This CDR3 has 15 residues. Germline V gives CDR1 MNHEY, CDR2 SVGAGI. V lost 0 bases and J 2 bases, leaving 8 bases between the germline ends. The CDR3 DNA sequence: TGTGCCAGCAGTTACTCCGTGGCAGCTGGAAACACCATATATTTT. It is translated as CASSYSVAAGNTIYF.

J is TRBJ1-1 and V is TRBV19; no definite D call. This CDR3 spans 16 amino acids. Germline lookup yields CDR1 LNHDA and CDR2 SQIVND (reference sequence). V was shortened by 3 bases and J by 0 bases, with 14 bases between the two germline ends. The chain's CDR3 is CASSIGRTRMNTEAFF. The DNA of the CDR3 is TGTGCCAGTAGTATTGGGCGCACAAGAATGAACACTGAAGCTTTCTTT.

V is TRBV5-5 and J is TRBJ2-2; D is perhaps TRBD1 (9 bases). Per germline, CDR1 SGHKS and CDR2 YYEKEE (reference sequence). The ends were cut back, 4 bases at V and 2 bases at J, with 21 bases in the middle. The CDR3 extends over 18 amino acids. The CDR3 is CASSTRTGAGGNTGELFF. The CDR3, as DNA: TGTGCCAGCAGCACCAGGACAGGGGCGGGAGGAAACACCGGGGAGCTGTTTTTT.

This sequence joins TRBV13 and TRBJ1-3, with 9 bases aligning to TRBD1. This CDR3 comprises 15 residues. V was clipped by 5 bases and J by 4 bases; unmatched bases: 6. From germline, CDR1 is PRHDT and CDR2 FYEKMQ (reference sequence). The CDR3 spells CASSPRDRAGNTIYF. In DNA, the CDR3 is TGTGCCAGCAGCCCACGGGACAGGGCAGGAAACACCATATATTTT.

V and J are TRBV27 and TRBJ2-3; D is unresolved. The CDR3 runs to 11 residues. CDR1 and CDR2 from the germline V gene are MNHEY and SMNVEV (reference sequence). Trimming pared 8 bases from V and 6 bases from J, leaving 9 bases between. CDR3 coding DNA: TGTGCCAGCGGCCTGTGGGATACGCAGTATTTT. Translated: CASGLWDTQYF.

This rearrangement joins TRBV18 to TRBJ1-6; D may be TRBD1 (5 bases). Germline V gives CDR1 KGHSH, CDR2 LQKENI. This CDR3 spans 14 amino acids. V gave up 3 bases and J gave up 13 bases, with 16 bases separating them. The CDR3 here is CASSPGQNLAPLHF. Here the CDR3 DNA reads TGTGCCAGCTCACCTGGACAAAACTTGGCGCCCCTCCACTTT.

This rearrangement joins TRBV5-1 to TRBJ2-3; D unclear. This CDR3 is built from 16 residues. The V end lost 0 bases, the J end lost 6 bases, and 17 bases lay between the germline ends. The germline V gene encodes CDR1 SGHRS and CDR2 YFSETQ. This CDR3 reads CASSLASVSTWDTQYF. The CDR3 bases are TGCGCCAGCAGCTTGGCCTCAGTCTCAACGTGGGATACGCAGTATTTT.

V is TRBV18 and J is TRBJ2-5; 8 bases match TRBD1. The CDR3 covers 19 residues. Per germline, CDR1 KGHSH and CDR2 LQKENI. Trimming took 5 bases from V and 0 from J; bases not matched to a gene: 17. CDR3 sequence reads: CASSNPQGARGPHQETQYF. Written as DNA, the CDR3 is TGTGCCAGCTCAAACCCTCAGGGGGCGAGGGGGCCCCACCAAGAGACCCAGTACTTC.

The chain carries TRBV27 and TRBJ1-2, with 7 bases matching TRBD1. Trimming at V came to 5 bases and at J to 4 bases, leaving 4 bases not matched to a gene. Germline CDR1 and CDR2: MNHEY and SMNVEV (reference sequence). The CDR3 spans 13 residues. CDR3 sequence (DNA): TGTGCCAGCAGTCCTACAGGGGTCTATGGCTACACCTTC. It translates to CASSPTGVYGYTF.

J is TRBJ2-1 and V is TRBV28, with D perhaps TRBD2 (5 bases). The CDR3 has 15 residues. In germline, CDR1 is MDHEN, CDR2 SYDVKM. Deletions cut 2 bases from V and 2 bases from J, with 10 bases between. CDR3 protein: CASSLRAETYNEQFF. CDR3 DNA: TGTGCCAGCAGTTTAAGAGCGGAGACCTACAATGAGCAGTTCTTC.

The chain combines TRBV6-1 with TRBJ2-3, with a tentative D call TRBD1 (6 bases). This CDR3 has 15 amino acids. Trimming cost V 1 base and J 2 bases, with 10 bases left between them. Germline assignment: CDR1 MNHNS and CDR2 SASEGT. The CDR3 reads CASSEGGHPTDTQYF. The CDR3 nucleotides read TGTGCCAGCAGTGAAGGGGGACACCCCACAGATACGCAGTATTTT.

This clone was observed a few times. This chain uses TRBV18 with TRBJ2-7; the D gene is possibly TRBD2 (5 bases). The CDR3 length is 13 residues. Germline V gives CDR1 KGHSH, CDR2 LQKENI. V gave up 4 bases and J gave up 2 bases, with 9 bases separating them. This chain's CDR3 is CASSLGLPYEQYF. The CDR3 bases are TGTGCCAGCTCACTTGGACTGCCCTACGAGCAGTACTTC.

This chain connects TRBV12-3 or TRBV12-4 to TRBJ2-7; the D gene is possibly TRBD2 (5 bases). The length of the CDR3 is 13 residues. V was pared by 5 bases and J by 3 bases, with 11 bases between. CDR3 sequence reads: CASSLDGVYEQYF. In DNA, the CDR3 is TGTGCCAGCAGTCTCGACGGGGTCTACGAGCAGTACTTC.

This clone was recorded a few times. The rearrangement uses TRBV19 and TRBJ1-5, with 7 bases identical to TRBD1. This CDR3 has 18 amino acids. V trimming: 3 bases; J trimming: 3 bases; junction bases outside the gene matches: 14. Germline CDR1 reads LNHDA; CDR2 reads SQIVND (reference sequence). The CDR3 protein is CASSMARQGAIYNQPQHF. In nucleotides, the CDR3 is TGTGCCAGTAGTATGGCACGACAGGGTGCGATATACAATCAGCCCCAGCATTTT. Supplemented by reference TRBV19 and TRBJ1-5, the full variable domain reads DGGITQSPKYLFRKEGQNVTLSCEQNLNHDAMYWYRQDPGQGLRLIYYSQIVNDFQKGDIAEGYSVSREKKESFPLTVTSAQKNPTAFYLCASSMARQGAIYNQPQHFGDGTRLSIL.

The genes are TRBV28 and TRBJ1-5; D is undetermined. The V gene's germline CDR1 is MDHEN and CDR2 SYDVKM. Trimming pared 5 bases from V and 6 bases from J, leaving 17 bases between. This CDR3 spans 15 amino acids. The CDR3 DNA reads as TGTGCCAGCAGTCGTCCCGAGGTCAATACTCAGCCCCAGCATTTT. Protein product: CASSRPEVNTQPQHF.

The chain links TRBV5-1 to TRBJ1-4, with TRBD1 matching over 7 bases. V dropped 5 bases and J dropped 5; count of bases not matched to a gene: 6. The CDR3 contains 14 residues. The germline CDR1 and CDR2 sequences are SGHRS and YFSETQ. CDR3 residues: CASRGTAKNEKLFF. CDR3 coding DNA: TGCGCCAGCAGGGGGACAGCGAAGAATGAAAAACTGTTTTTT.

This chain links TRBV6-6 with TRBJ2-1; tentative D call: TRBD1 (6 bases). The CDR3 is 14 amino acids. Germline CDR1 MNHNY, CDR2 SVGAGI (reference sequence). Trimming stripped 9 bases from V and 1 base from J, with 13 bases between. The CDR3 bases are TGTGCCAGTGAATCTGGACAGTCCTACAATGAGCAGTTCTTC. Its translation: CASESGQSYNEQFF.

The chain recombines TRBV7-9 with TRBJ2-7; 10 positions agree with TRBD2. The germline CDR1 and CDR2 sequences are SEHNR and FQNEAQ (reference sequence). The V segment lost 0 bases and the J segment 3 bases; nucleotides outside the gene matches: 2. The CDR3 has 15 residues. In nucleotides, the CDR3 is TGTGCCAGCAGCTTAGCGGGGACTAGCGTCTACGAGCAGTACTTC. Residues: CASSLAGTSVYEQYF.

V gene TRBV18 combines with J gene TRBJ1-1; D not resolved. Trimming stripped 2 bases from V and 3 bases from J, with 10 bases between. The V gene's germline CDR1 is KGHSH and CDR2 LQKENI. The CDR3 is 14 amino acids. CDR3 region: CASSPNEAYTEAFF. CDR3 coding DNA: TGTGCCAGCTCACCAAACGAGGCCTACACTGAAGCTTTCTTT.

The chain carries TRBV27 and TRBJ1-4, with 9 bases lining up with TRBD1. V lost 5 bases, J lost 5 bases, and 6 bases stayed unmatched. Germline V gives CDR1 MNHEY, CDR2 SMNVEV (reference sequence). The CDR3 runs 15 residues. CDR3 residues: CASSVLTGGNEKLFF. In DNA, the CDR3 is TGTGCCAGCAGTGTCCTCACAGGGGGCAATGAAAAACTGTTTTTT.

The rearrangement links TRBV19 to TRBJ1-5; no clear D. The CDR3 consists of 14 residues. Trimming left V 5 bases short and J 0 bases short, with 8 bases between. CDR1 LNHDA and CDR2 SQIVND come from the germline V gene (reference sequence). The CDR3: CASSPMASNQPQHF. The DNA for the CDR3 is TGTGCCAGTAGTCCGATGGCTAGCAATCAGCCCCAGCATTTT.

V gene TRBV10-3 combines with J gene TRBJ1-1; a weak D match, TRBD1 (5 bases). From germline, CDR1 is ENHRY and CDR2 SYGVKD. Trimming left V 10 bases short and J 3 bases short, with 15 bases between. There are 13 residues in the CDR3. The CDR3 spells CATQWGGDTEAFF. The CDR3 DNA reads TGTGCCACCCAGTGGGGCGGGGACACTGAAGCTTTCTTT.

The CDR3 region is CASSFEAITNYGYTF. The CDR3 DNA reads TGTGCCAGCAGTTTTGAAGCGATTACTAACTATGGCTACACCTTC. V gene TRBV28 combines with J gene TRBJ1-2; no clear D gene. The CDR3 covers 15 residues. Trimming removed 3 bases from V and 0 bases from J, with 11 bases in between. Germline V gene lookup returns CDR1 MDHEN and CDR2 SYDVKM.

This clone was counted ten times or more. This chain connects TRBV19 to TRBJ1-3; a weak D match, TRBD1 (5 bases). CDR3 length equals 15 residues. V lost 6 bases to trimming and J lost 0 bases, with 12 bases between them. Germline lookup yields CDR1 LNHDA and CDR2 SQIVND (reference sequence). For the CDR3, the DNA is TGTGCCAGTAGGAGACAGTCCTTCTCTGGAAACACCATATATTTT. Its translation is CASRRQSFSGNTIYF.